Sequencing of this T cell receptor beta chain was carried out in a study of blood T cell repertoires in COVID-19. For the study at large: The United States, Italy and Spain supplied acute and convalescent COVID-19 samples.

In the original analysis: Reference gene primers were amplified, and this amplification served to estimate nucleated cell counts. Using immunoSEQ multiplex PCR, the repertoire was profiled, and TCRdb retains in-frame clones only, with some absent. That table furnishes V, J and clone size, whereas the DNA furnished D and trimming. The repertoire holds approximately 340,000 clones, with more than 70% as singletons. The germline CDR1 and CDR2 sequences are LNHDA and SQIVND (reference sequence). CDR3 length: 15 residues. V lost 5 bases, J lost 5 bases, and 18 bases lay in between. This sequence originates from a man aged 30 to 39 with active or convalescent COVID-19. Source material: peripheral blood. The chain uses TRBV19 and TRBJ2-5; D is unclear. The CDR3 DNA reads TGTGCCAGTAGTCACCGCTCCACCGGTTTGGAGACCCAGTACTTC. As protein: CASSHRSTGLETQYF.